Below are 21 T cell receptor beta chains sequenced from a single sample in a study of read filtering for tumor transcriptome and immune sequencing. From roughly 390 ng of RNA, a library with molecular barcoded alpha/delta and beta/gamma adaptors was made. Each CDR3 protein is one row after TCRdb ran MiXCR on the reads. The sample contains more than 35,000 distinct CDR3 sequences, 14% of which appear only once. The sequencing input was a population of CD138-negative cells sorted from bone marrow. The receptors here all came from a donor aged 40 or older with multiple myeloma.

This clonotype was counted many times. V is TRBV9 and J is TRBJ2-1; 14 nucleotides match TRBD2. CDR1 is SGDLS and CDR2 is YYNGEE in the germline V gene. The V and J ends lost 3 bases and 4 bases, in that order; junction bases with no gene match: 6. This CDR3 is 17 amino acids long. The chain's CDR3 is CASSAEGTSGGYNEQFF. The CDR3 DNA reads TGTGCCAGCAGCGCAGAGGGGACTAGCGGGGGATACAATGAGCAGTTCTTC.

With regard to this clonotype: A single base is all that separates this from a far larger clone, so a read error is likely. The genes are TRBV28 and TRBJ1-5; D is undetermined. The CDR3 sequence is 17 residues long. CDR1 and CDR2 (germline): MDHEN, SYDVKM. V lost 3 bases to trimming and J lost 0 bases, with 15 bases between them. The CDR3 protein is CASSFPLRHYSNQPQHF. CDR3 nucleotides: TGTGCCAGCAGTTTCCCGTTGAGACATTATAGCAATCAGCCCCAGCATTTT.

This clonotype was found many times. The chain employs TRBV7-2 and TRBJ2-3, with no clear D. Germline V gives CDR1 SGHTA, CDR2 FQGNSA. V dropped 1 base and J dropped 4 bases, with 15 bases sitting between them. This CDR3 has 16 residues. The CDR3 loop is CASSLGFTARADTQYF. The DNA for the CDR3 is TGTGCCAGCAGCTTAGGATTTACTGCCCGCGCAGATACGCAGTATTTT. Complete variable domain (other parts from reference TRBV7-2 and TRBJ2-3): GAGVSQSPSNKVTEKGKDVELRCDPISGHTALYWYRQSLGQGLEFLIYFQGNSAPDKSGLPSDRFSAERTGGSVSTLTIQRTQQEDSAVYLCASSLGFTARADTQYFGPGTRLTVL.

This clonotype was seen at least ten times. The J gene is TRBJ1-1, the V gene TRBV7-6, with TRBD1 as a possible D gene (6 bases). Trimming removed 5 bases at V and 10 bases at J, with 17 bases between. The CDR3 is 13 amino acids. Germline CDR1 reads SGHVS; CDR2 reads FNYEAQ. The CDR3 reads CASSTDRQESAFF. CDR3 DNA sequence: TGTGCCAGCAGCACTGACAGGCAAGAATCAGCTTTCTTT. Variable domain in full (rest from reference TRBV7-6 and TRBJ1-1): GAGVSQSPRYKVTKRGQDVALRCDPISGHVSLYWYRQALGQGPEFLTYFNYEAQQDKSGLPNDRFSAERPEGSISTLTIQRTEQRDSAMYRCASSTDRQESAFFGQGTRLTVV.

The table lists this clonotype with a few counts. With a much larger clone just one base away, this may be a read error. The rearrangement joins TRBV5-5 to TRBJ2-3; 7 nucleotides match TRBD2. CDR1 SGHKS and CDR2 YYEKEE come from the germline V gene (reference sequence). CDR3 length equals 15 residues. The CDR3: CASSLEASGTDMQYF. The CDR3 DNA reads as TGTGCCAGCAGCTTGGAGGCTAGCGGCACAGATATGCAGTATTTT.

This clonotype was recorded at least ten times. This chain connects TRBV5-4 to TRBJ2-1, with TRBD2 as a possible D gene (6 bases). Germline CDR1 reads SGHNT; CDR2 reads YYREEE (reference sequence). This CDR3 has 15 residues. V was pared by 4 bases and J by 0 bases, with 11 bases between. For the CDR3, the DNA is TGTGCCAGCAGCCCGGACGGGAGCTCCTACAATGAGCAGTTCTTC. This translates into CASSPDGSSYNEQFF.

This clonotype was counted between two and nine times. Since a much larger clone is just one base distant, this may be a read error. This sequence joins TRBV7-9 and TRBJ1-1, with D possibly matching TRBD1 (5 bases). The CDR3 is 15 residues long. CDR1 is SEHNR and CDR2 is FQNEAQ in the germline V gene (reference sequence). The CDR3 DNA follows: TGTGCCAGCAGAGTAGGGTCAGGGTCCCACACTAAAGCTTTCTTT. It encodes CASRVGSGSHTKAFF.

This clonotype was observed many times. This chain joins TRBV18 and TRBJ1-5, with D tentatively TRBD1 (6 bases). Trimming stripped 1 base from V and 7 bases from J, with 11 bases between. CDR3 size: 14 residues. The germline gives CDR1 KGHSH, CDR2 LQKENI. The CDR3 spells CASSPQGGGQPQHF. The CDR3 DNA is TGTGCCAGCTCACCACAAGGGGGTGGGCAGCCCCAGCATTTT.

This clonotype occurred many times. The CDR3: CASSLTRDGEAFF. CDR3 nucleotide sequence: TGTGCCAGCAGTTTAACCCGGGACGGTGAAGCTTTCTTT. The chain uses TRBV6-2 or TRBV6-3 and TRBJ1-1, with a weak D call TRBD1 (5 bases). V was shortened by 4 bases and J by 7 bases, with 13 bases between the two germline ends. Germline CDR1 MNHEY, CDR2 SVGEGT. The CDR3 is 13 residues long.

This clonotype was counted a few times. A clone one base away is much larger, so this may be a read error. The chain combines TRBV7-9 with TRBJ2-1; 9 nucleotides match TRBD2. CDR1 and CDR2 from the germline V gene are SEHNR and FQNEAQ (reference sequence). The CDR3 extends over 18 amino acids. The CDR3: CASSPGTSSFFSYNGQFF. In DNA, the CDR3 is TGTGCCAGCAGCCCCGGGACTAGCTCCTTCTTCTCCTACAATGGGCAGTTCTTC.

This clonotype was detected many times. The V and J genes are TRBV5-8 and TRBJ1-2; D gene ambiguous. Trimming left V 5 bases short and J 2 bases short, with 7 bases between. Germline V CDR1 and CDR2: SGHTS, YDEGEE. The length of the CDR3 is 12 residues. CDR3 sequence: CASRRRNYGYTF. CDR3 DNA: TGTGCCAGCAGGCGGAGAAACTATGGCTACACCTTC.

This clonotype showed up many times. The chain employs TRBV28 and TRBJ2-2; D call uncertain. The CDR3 extends over 15 amino acids. Germline CDR1 reads MDHEN; CDR2 reads SYDVKM. V gave up 2 bases and J gave up 3 bases, with 10 bases separating them. CDR3 region: CASSLTPQHTGELFF. The CDR3 DNA is TGTGCCAGCAGTTTAACCCCACAGCACACCGGGGAGCTGTTTTTT.

A word on this clonotype: One junction end disagrees with the germline gene, perhaps due to a read error. Here the CDR3 DNA reads TGCGGTGCAGCCGACCAGGTGGACCTTAGGAATGAGACCCAGTACTTC. Translated: CGAADQVDLRNETQYF. The genes are TRBV20-1 and TRBJ2-5; D uncertain. CDR3 length equals 16 residues. The germline V gene encodes CDR1 DFQATT and CDR2 SNEGSKA (reference sequence).

This clonotype was seen many times. The chain links TRBV15 to TRBJ1-2; D is unresolved. This CDR3 is 13 amino acids long. Germline V gives CDR1 LNHNV, CDR2 YYDKDF (reference sequence). V was pared by 2 bases and J by 4 bases, with 8 bases between. The CDR3 spells CATSRRVPYGYTF. DNA of the CDR3: TGTGCCACCAGCAGACGGGTCCCCTATGGCTACACCTTC.

The table lists this clonotype with a few counts. The chain links TRBV6-2 or TRBV6-3 to TRBJ2-2; D not certain. The germline gives CDR1 MNHEY, CDR2 SVGEGT. CDR3 length: 12 amino acids. V was pared by 4 bases and J by 5 bases, with 5 bases between. The CDR3 loop is CASSLKTGELFF. CDR3 nucleotide sequence: TGTGCCAGCAGTTTAAAGACCGGGGAGCTGTTTTTT.

At least ten counts were recorded for this clonotype. J is TRBJ1-5 and V is TRBV6-2 or TRBV6-3; maybe TRBD1 (6 bases). Germline V gives CDR1 MNHEY, CDR2 SVGEGT. Trimming took off 5 bases at V and 1 base at J, with 15 bases between the two ends. The CDR3 spans 16 residues. The CDR3: CASSDRRDISNQPQHF. The CDR3 DNA is TGTGCCAGCAGTGACCGGCGGGACATAAGCAATCAGCCCCAGCATTTT.

This chain uses TRBV6-5 with TRBJ1-1; TRBD1 aligns across 8 bases. The CDR3 is 12 residues long. CDR1 is MNHEY and CDR2 is SVGAGI in the germline V gene. The CDR3 loop is CGTGTGNTEAFF. The CDR3 DNA reads TGTGGAACCGGGACAGGAAACACTGAAGCTTTCTTT.

This clonotype was counted ten times or more. This rearrangement joins TRBV6-1 to TRBJ2-7; D is ambiguous. V shed 2 bases and J shed 7 bases, with 12 bases lying between them. The CDR3 loop spans 13 amino acids. The germline gives CDR1 MNHNS, CDR2 SASEGT. Written as DNA, the CDR3 is TGTGCCAGCAGTGAAAGTACGACTGGAGAGCAGTACTTC. Protein sequence: CASSESTTGEQYF.

This clonotype came up many times. The rearrangement links TRBV7-2 to TRBJ1-2; no reliable D call. The germline gives CDR1 SGHTA, CDR2 FQGNSA. The V gene lost 3 bases and the J gene lost 4 bases, with 12 bases spanning the gap. The length of the CDR3 is 14 residues. In DNA form, the CDR3 reads TGTGCCAGCAGCTTTTACGGGCCGATCTATGGCTACACCTTC. This codes for CASSFYGPIYGYTF. Using reference TRBV7-2 and TRBJ1-2 for the parts outside the CDR3, the full variable domain is GAGVSQSPSNKVTEKGKDVELRCDPISGHTALYWYRQSLGQGLEFLIYFQGNSAPDKSGLPSDRFSAERTGGSVSTLTIQRTQQEDSAVYLCASSFYGPIYGYTFGSGTRLTVV.

The genes are TRBV7-9 and TRBJ2-2, with TRBD2 matching 14 bases. Germline V gene sequence: CDR1 SEHNR, CDR2 FQNEAQ (reference sequence). J was trimmed by 0 bases and V by 6 bases; bases with no gene match: 12. The CDR3 is 20 amino acids. The DNA of the CDR3 is TGTGCCAGCAGAGGGGAGACGGGACTAGCGGGGGTAGCGAACACCGGGGAGCTGTTTTTT. Protein sequence: CASRGETGLAGVANTGELFF.

V and J are TRBV7-2 and TRBJ1-5; D unclear. Trimming took 5 bases from V and 3 from J, leaving 5 bases between them. CDR1 is SGHTA, CDR2 FQGNSA, per germline. This CDR3 contains 12 residues. CDR3 protein: CASSQYNQPQHF. As DNA, the CDR3 is TGTGCCAGCAGCCAATACAATCAGCCCCAGCATTTT.